This T cell receptor beta chain was recovered during a study of human T cells and chemical hapten exposure. Treatment here: therapeutic diphenylcyclopropenone sensitization with weekly scalp DPC. Individual cDNA molecules received unique molecular identifiers in the library. TCRdb passed the reads through MiXCR, listing each CDR3 protein once. The table includes 150 to 200 distinct CDR3 sequences, about 63% detected once. Per germline, CDR1 MNHEY and CDR2 SVGEGT. J gave up 0 bases and V 11 bases, and 7 bases lay outside the gene matches. This CDR3 spans 14 amino acids. The receptor was derived from an adult with alopecia areata. Some clones in this sample may be carry-over from other donors' samples. This table probably holds off-target reads from a library built for another chain. This sequence joins TRBV6-2 or TRBV6-3 and TRBJ2-7, with TRBD2 matching over 10 bases. The sequences come from whole blood, collected before DPC sensitization or 2, 6, or about 24 weeks after (not recorded which). The CDR3 DNA reads as TGTGCCGGCCGGACTAGCGGCCTCTCCTACGAGCAGTACTTC. Protein sequence: CAGRTSGLSYEQYF.